These T cell receptor beta chains were read from a single sample in a study of early T cells in non-severe SARS-CoV-2 infection. Via MiXCR, TCRdb re-called the 5' RACE reads, giving one row per CDR3 protein. The repertoire consists of about 62,000 distinct CDR3 sequences, with almost 9.5% occurring once and the leading ten covering over 0.95%. The specimen sequenced was whole blood. The receptors come from an adult who was a healthcare worker with PCR-confirmed SARS-CoV-2 infection or an uninfected control (not recorded which). Each CDR3 is given without its conserved first and last residue. Not all rows give a size; the values are once, few, many and, for expanded clones, a class.

v_call,clone_size,cdr3_aa
TRBV10-1,NA,ASSETSRGTDTQY
TRBV5-4,NA,ASSRVRETQY
TRBV5-1,NA,ASSLGGTQQPQH
TRBV7-9,many,ASSPGTARNQPQH
TRBV6-1,many,ASSDRGLAKNIQY
TRBV13,many,ASSRTGWDTEAF
TRBV19,many,ASSVGLALSIEQF
TRBV6-6,few,ASRDGNVYGYT
TRBV12-3/TRBV12-4,NA,ASSSLDRTVGELF
TRBV7-3,many,ASSLTGKSTEAF
TRBV11-2,NA,ASKLGRDFTDTQY
TRBV4-2,few,ASSQDGNSNYGYT
TRBV12-3/TRBV12-4,NA,ASSFGLASGELF
TRBV11-2,NA,ASSLDRVEAF
TRBV5-4,NA,ASSLAGDRQY
TRBV30,few,AWSAHTGGAGNEQF
TRBV12-3/TRBV12-4,NA,ASRTGRTGTENTIY
TRBV12-3/TRBV12-4,many,ASSITANYGYT
TRBV12-5,NA,ASGLRTSPSSYNEQF
TRBV11-2,few,ASSPTDIPTSPLH
TRBV29-1,few,SVDVGDTEAF
TRBV27,few,ASSLSPLAGELF
TRBV9,NA,ASSVDQGGGITGELF
TRBV4-2,many,ASSLKLPAGAQDTQY
TRBV28,NA,ASGRQGSYNSPLH
TRBV6-6,few,ASSLDKQWGSQETQY
TRBV29-1,NA,SVETGQGTNTEAF
TRBV6-1,few,ASSPNSPVKETQY
TRBV15,many,ATSRDNRVYEAF
TRBV7-2,many,ASSPSVDYNEQF
TRBV18,few,ASSPAQGQENSPLH
TRBV28,NA,ASSRTGTTTDTQY
TRBV24-1,few,ATAPGDSSYNEQF
TRBV3-1,few,ASSQETGREKLF
TRBV7-8,NA,ASSLDTWRGTDTQY
TRBV18,many,ASSPPPGQGNYGYT
TRBV19,NA,ASSMVRQRATQY
TRBV9,many,ASSPPAYNEQF
TRBV11-1,few,ASSRARAWNSPLH
TRBV19,NA,ASSSGTGITGELF
TRBV30,few,AWSVLAGSSYNSPLH
TRBV10-2,few,ASTDRANTGELF
TRBV15,few,ATGQGNTEAF
TRBV23-1,many,ASIPLDRASLGNQPQH
TRBV10-3,NA,AISETGLAGGSETQY
TRBV6-2/TRBV6-3,few,ASSSRQEPNYGYT
TRBV2,NA,ASGGRQGQETQY
TRBV5-6,few,ASSCVRGAKNIQY
TRBV7-6,NA,ASSTRTSGGSTDTQY
TRBV7-8,NA,ASSFVVTGNTGELF
TRBV20-1,many,SASQGRGDTQY
TRBV2,many,ASSGRRSANVLT
TRBV18,few,ASSQGRLNEKLF